These 22 T cell receptor beta chains were all obtained from the same sample, sequenced in a study of blood T cell repertoires in COVID-19. Repertoires were generated with immunoSEQ multiplex PCR, while TCRdb's copy carries only in-frame clones and drops some. The repertoire holds under 85,000 clones, with roughly nine tenths as singletons. The sequencing sample was made of peripheral blood. These TCRs come from a woman aged 80 or over with active or convalescent COVID-19.

This clone has only one observation. The rearrangement uses TRBV9 and TRBJ2-7, with a possible D match to TRBD2 (7 bases). The length of the CDR3 is 14 residues. Germline V gene lookup returns CDR1 SGDLS and CDR2 YYNGEE. V was shortened by 1 base and J by 2 bases, with 10 bases between the two germline ends. The CDR3 protein is CASSVTGTTYEQYF. CDR3 nucleotide sequence: TGTGCCAGCAGCGTAACAGGGACTACCTACGAGCAGTACTTC.

The genes are TRBV5-6 and TRBJ2-5, with 10 bases identical to TRBD1. With 1 base clipped from V and 7 bases from J, the junction kept 4 bases outside the gene matches. Germline CDR1 is SGHDT and CDR2 is YYEEEE. CDR3 length equals 14 residues. For the CDR3, the DNA is TGTGCCAGCAGCTTGCGACAGGGGGCCGGGACCCAGTACTTC. Encoded protein: CASSLRQGAGTQYF.

This chain connects TRBV7-9 to TRBJ1-1; 7 bases are a match to TRBD1. After removal of 5 bases from V and 5 bases from J, the junction contained 11 bases not matched to a gene. Germline CDR1 SEHNR, CDR2 FQNEAQ (reference sequence). This CDR3 is built from 15 residues. The CDR3 loop is CASSRGTVRGTEAFF. The CDR3 DNA reads TGTGCCAGCAGCCGCGGGACAGTTCGTGGGACTGAAGCTTTCTTT.

The genes are TRBV24-1 and TRBJ2-3, with 7 bases fitting TRBD1. The CDR3 runs 16 residues. V lost 5 bases to trimming and J lost 1 base; unmatched junction nucleotides: 8. Germline values: CDR1 KGHDR, CDR2 SFDVKD. Here the CDR3 DNA reads TGTGCCACCAGTGGAAATACAGGGGCTGGCACAGATACGCAGTATTTT. Residues: CATSGNTGAGTDTQYF.

This clone appeared once. V and J are TRBV28 and TRBJ1-5; tentatively, D is TRBD1 (5 bases). This CDR3 has 16 amino acids. V dropped 1 base and J dropped 1 base, with 11 bases sitting between them. The germline CDR1 and CDR2 sequences are MDHEN and SYDVKM. CDR3 in amino acids: CASSLFGQGSNQPQHF. Here the CDR3 DNA reads TGTGCCAGCAGTTTATTCGGGCAGGGCAGCAATCAGCCCCAGCATTTT. Combining the CDR3 with reference TRBV28 and TRBJ1-5 gives the whole variable domain DVKVTQSSRYLVKRTGEKVFLECVQDMDHENMFWYRQDPGLGLRLIYFSYDVKMKEKGDIPEGYSVSREKKERFSLILESASTNQTSMYLCASSLFGQGSNQPQHFGDGTRLSIL.

The chain links TRBV28 to TRBJ2-7; D is unresolved. Germline V gives CDR1 MDHEN, CDR2 SYDVKM. V gave up 4 bases and J gave up 7 bases, with 14 bases separating them. This CDR3 contains 13 residues. In DNA, the CDR3 is TGTGCCAGCAGTTCCATCTCGCCTCGGGAGCAGTACTTC. It specifies CASSSISPREQYF.

J is TRBJ2-7 and V is TRBV7-2; D not resolved. The germline V gene encodes CDR1 SGHTA and CDR2 FQGNSA. The CDR3 consists of 15 residues. Trimming removed 6 bases from V and 2 bases from J, with 17 bases in between. The CDR3 DNA is TGTGCCAGCAGTCCGCCAGGCAGATCGGCCTACGAGCAGTACTTC. Its translation is CASSPPGRSAYEQYF.

The gene calls are TRBV5-5 and TRBJ2-3; D is unclear. Trimming took off 0 bases at V and 8 bases at J, with 7 bases between the two ends. Germline assignment: CDR1 SGHKS and CDR2 YYEKEE (reference sequence). This CDR3 comprises 12 residues. CDR3 sequence reads: CASSLVTGTQYF. Written as DNA, the CDR3 is TGTGCCAGCAGCTTGGTAACGGGTACGCAGTATTTT.

This rearrangement joins TRBV29-1 to TRBJ2-5, with 10 bases aligning to TRBD2. Germline-derived CDR1 and CDR2 are SQVTM and ANQGSEA. This CDR3 has 15 amino acids. V dropped 4 bases and J dropped 7; count of bases not matched to a gene: 12. CDR3 in amino acids: CSVGQVAGGDGTQYF. CDR3 in DNA: TGCAGCGTTGGGCAAGTAGCGGGGGGTGACGGGACCCAGTACTTC. The full variable domain, with the rest looked up from reference TRBV29-1 and TRBJ2-5, is SAVISQKPSRDICQRGTSLTIQCQVDSQVTMMFWYRQQPGQSLTLIATANQGSEATYESGFVIDKFPISRPNLTFSTLTVSNMSPEDSSIYLCSVGQVAGGDGTQYFGPGTRLLVL.

This chain joins TRBV7-3 and TRBJ2-2; TRBD2 agrees at 8 bases. The CDR3 sequence is 16 residues long. The J segment lost 0 bases and the V segment lost 0 bases, leaving 0 bases of the junction unmatched. Germline V lookup: CDR1 SGHTA, CDR2 FQGTGA. The CDR3 protein is CASSLTSGANTGELFF. CDR3 nucleotide sequence: TGTGCCAGCAGCTTAACTAGCGGGGCGAACACCGGGGAGCTGTTTTTT.

The J gene is TRBJ2-7, the V gene TRBV11-2; 9 nucleotides line up with TRBD1. The length of the CDR3 is 15 residues. After removal of 5 bases from V and 2 bases from J, the junction contained 7 bases not matched to a gene. Looked up from germline, CDR1 is SGHAT and CDR2 is FQNNGV. CDR3 nucleotides: TGTGCCAGCAGCCGGGGACAGGGCCCCCCCTACGAGCAGTACTTC. Translated: CASSRGQGPPYEQYF.

The gene calls are TRBV30 and TRBJ1-4, with D possibly matching TRBD1 (6 bases). In germline, CDR1 is GTSNPN, CDR2 SVGIG (reference sequence). Between the trimmed V and J ends, which lost 4 bases and 8 bases, there was a span of 23 bases. The CDR3 length is 16 residues. The DNA for the CDR3 is TGTGCCTGGACGACAGGCGTAGCCCAACCGGGGGAAAAACTGTTTTTT. It encodes CAWTTGVAQPGEKLFF.

The rearrangement links TRBV7-9 to TRBJ1-1; D gene unclear. This CDR3 is built from 16 residues. Germline V gene data show CDR1 as SEHNR and CDR2 as FQNEAQ (reference sequence). Trimming stripped 2 bases from V and 5 bases from J, with 18 bases between. The CDR3 DNA is TGTGCCAGCAGCTTAAAAAGAGCGGCCGGAGGGACTGAAGCTTTCTTT. Encoded protein: CASSLKRAAGGTEAFF.

The chain joins TRBV11-2 to TRBJ2-7; 9 nucleotides match TRBD2. The germline CDR1 and CDR2 sequences are SGHAT and FQNNGV. There are 16 residues in the CDR3. Germline trimming cut 7 bases from V and 5 bases from J; bases unmatched to any gene: 15. For the CDR3, the DNA is TGTGCCAGCACGGTATTAGGCGGGGGGGCCCCCCACGAGCAGTACTTC. It encodes CASTVLGGGAPHEQYF.

This chain joins TRBV3-1 (or the pseudogene TRBV3-2) and TRBJ2-1; TRBD2 matches at 13 bases. This CDR3 contains 16 residues. The V gene's germline CDR1 is LGHDT and CDR2 YNNKEL (reference sequence). Germline trimming cut 4 bases from V and 5 bases from J; bases unmatched to any gene: 5. CDR3 nucleotides: TGTGCCAGCAGCCTACTAGCGGGAGGGCCCCACAATGAGCAGTTCTTC. This gives the protein CASSLLAGGPHNEQFF.

Only a few counts were recorded for this clone. The chain links TRBV6-2 or TRBV6-3 to TRBJ2-1; 8 bases align to TRBD2. After removal of 0 bases from V and 9 bases from J, the junction contained 13 bases not matched to a gene. CDR3 length: 17 amino acids. Per the germline V gene, CDR1 is MNHEY and CDR2 is SVGEGT. Written as DNA, the CDR3 is TGTGCCAGCAGTTACTCGAGTCGGACTAGCTCCCCCACTGAGCAGTTCTTC. Protein sequence: CASSYSSRTSSPTEQFF.

The V call is TRBV3-1 (or the pseudogene TRBV3-2), the J call TRBJ1-2; TRBD1 aligns across 8 bases. CDR3 length: 13 amino acids. V lost 5 bases and J lost 4; bases outside the gene matches: 3. Germline V CDR1 and CDR2: LGHDT, YNNKEL (reference sequence). In DNA, the CDR3 is TGTGCCAGCAGCAAGGGACAGGTCTATGGCTACACCTTC. It encodes CASSKGQVYGYTF.

This clone was found a few times. The chain employs TRBV10-3 and TRBJ2-3; 8 positions match TRBD2. The germline CDR1 and CDR2 sequences are ENHRY and SYGVKD. Trimming took 8 bases from V and 1 from J; bases not matched to a gene: 5. CDR3 size: 14 residues. The CDR3 sequence: CAIQAGGRTDTQYF. CDR3 DNA: TGTGCCATCCAGGCGGGGGGACGCACAGATACGCAGTATTTT.

The rearrangement uses TRBV19 and TRBJ2-1, with D possibly being TRBD1 (8 bases). Germline-derived CDR1 and CDR2 are LNHDA and SQIVND (reference sequence). Trimming took off 11 bases at V and 9 bases at J, with 32 bases between the two ends. There are 17 residues in the CDR3. The DNA for the CDR3 is TGTGCCCTTAGTCCCGGGGCGGGGAGGACAGGGAGGGGTGAGCAGTTCTTC. Its translation is CALSPGAGRTGRGEQFF.

The gene calls are TRBV5-4 and TRBJ2-4, with TRBD1 matching over 8 bases. CDR3 length: 16 amino acids. The trim removed 4 bases at V and 1 base at J, leaving 7 bases unmatched. In germline, CDR1 is SGHNT, CDR2 YYREEE (reference sequence). CDR3 DNA: TGTGCCAGCAGCGACGGGACAGGACAGGCCAAAAACATTCAGTACTTC. This translates into CASSDGTGQAKNIQYF.

This clone was seen once. The chain has TRBV5-1 and TRBJ2-7; D is ambiguous. Trimming removed 0 bases from V and 0 bases from J, with 7 bases in between. In germline, CDR1 is SGHRS, CDR2 YFSETQ. The CDR3 sequence is 14 residues long. The CDR3 bases are TGCGCCAGCAGCTTGGGGCAGTACTCCTACGAGCAGTACTTC. It codes for CASSLGQYSYEQYF.

This rearrangement joins TRBV12-5 to TRBJ1-1; 9 bases match TRBD1. The CDR3 extends over 13 amino acids. J lost 4 bases, V lost 6 bases, and 3 bases had no gene match. Per germline, CDR1 LGHNT and CDR2 FRNRAP. Here the CDR3 reads CASGPGQGTEAFF. Written as DNA, the CDR3 is TGTGCTAGTGGCCCGGGACAGGGCACTGAAGCTTTCTTT. Full variable domain (rest looked up from reference TRBV12-5 and TRBJ1-1): DARVTQTPRHKVTEMGQEVTMRCQPILGHNTVFWYRQTMMQGLELLAYFRNRAPLDDSGMPKDRFSAEMPDATLATLKIQPSEPRDSAVYFCASGPGQGTEAFFGQGTRLTVV.